The 26 T cell receptor beta chains listed next were all sequenced from one sample in a study of blood T cell repertoires in COVID-19. Data came from immunoSEQ multiplex PCR; TCRdb stores just in-frame clones and leaves some out. The table lists tens of thousands of clones, roughly three quarters of them singletons, with about 50% in the top ten. Sequencing was done on a sample of peripheral blood. Receptors were obtained from a woman older than 75 with acute or convalescent COVID-19.

This clone was seen only a few times. This rearrangement joins TRBV18 to TRBJ2-1, with 10 bases lining up with TRBD1. Germline V gives CDR1 KGHSH, CDR2 LQKENI. The CDR3 is 15 residues long. The J segment lost 3 bases and the V segment lost 6 bases, leaving 5 bases of the junction unmatched. The CDR3 here is CASSYGTGVYNEQFF. Here the CDR3 DNA reads TGTGCCAGCTCCTACGGGACAGGGGTCTACAATGAGCAGTTCTTC.

The rearrangement joins TRBV7-5 to TRBJ2-2; TRBD2 is the table's D call, not checked against the DNA. TRBV7-5 is reported as a pseudogene. The CDR3 consists of 16 residues. CDR3 protein: CARSAGRVANTGELFF. CDR3 nucleotide sequence: TGTGCCAGAAGCGCGGGCCGGGTCGCGAACACCGGGGAGCTGTTTTTT.

In this sample, this clone turned up a few times. The V and J genes are TRBV4-1 and TRBJ2-3; 7 positions agree with TRBD2. V lost 4 bases to trimming and J lost 3 bases; unmatched junction nucleotides: 13. The CDR3 loop spans 17 amino acids. Germline V gene sequence: CDR1 MGHRA, CDR2 YSYEKL. CDR3 region: CASSPRRASGLTDTQYF. CDR3 bases: TGCGCCAGCAGCCCCCGCAGGGCTAGCGGTCTTACAGATACGCAGTATTTT.

The chain recombines TRBV2 with TRBJ1-1; no definite D call. Germline CDR1 SNHLY, CDR2 FYNNEI. With 7 bases removed from V and 1 base from J, the gap between germline ends came to 4 bases. The CDR3 consists of 11 residues. The CDR3 protein is CASMANTEAFF. The CDR3 DNA is TGTGCCAGCATGGCGAACACTGAAGCTTTCTTT. Combining the CDR3 with reference TRBV2 and TRBJ1-1 gives the whole variable domain EPEVTQTPSHQVTQMGQEVILRCVPISNHLYFYWYRQILGQKVEFLVSFYNNEISEKSEIFDDQFSVERPDGSNFTLKIRSTKLEDSAMYFCASMANTEAFFGQGTRLTVV.

CDR3 nucleotides: TGCGCCAGCAGCTTGGGCGGGGGGATCATGAACACTGAAGCTTTCTTT. Amino acid sequence: CASSLGGGIMNTEAFF. The chain employs TRBV5-1 and TRBJ1-1, with a possible D match to TRBD1 (5 bases). This CDR3 has 16 amino acids. V was trimmed by 0 bases and J by 0 bases, leaving 12 bases between them. CDR1 and CDR2 from the germline V gene are SGHRS and YFSETQ.

The gene calls are TRBV19 and TRBJ2-2; D may be TRBD1 (6 bases). The CDR3 has 12 residues. CDR1 is LNHDA and CDR2 is SQIVND in the germline V gene (reference sequence). Trimming cost V 8 bases and J 7 bases, with 11 bases left between them. The CDR3 sequence: CASSQGFGELFF. The CDR3 DNA is TGTGCCAGTTCACAGGGATTCGGGGAGCTGTTTTTT. Filled out from reference TRBV19 and TRBJ2-2, the complete variable domain reads DGGITQSPKYLFRKEGQNVTLSCEQNLNHDAMYWYRQDPGQGLRLIYYSQIVNDFQKGDIAEGYSVSREKKESFPLTVTSAQKNPTAFYLCASSQGFGELFFGEGSRLTVL.

The chain links TRBV11-2 to TRBJ1-2, with D possibly matching TRBD1 (5 bases). The ends were cut back, 1 base at V and 7 bases at J, with 16 bases in the middle. Germline CDR1 reads SGHAT; CDR2 reads FQNNGV. The CDR3 is 15 residues long. For the CDR3, the DNA is TGTGCCAGCAGCTTAGTGCCCCAGGGTTCTTTTGGCTACACCTTC. Residues: CASSLVPQGSFGYTF.

V gene TRBV28 combines with J gene TRBJ2-3; 10 bases are shared with TRBD1. This CDR3 contains 15 residues. CDR1 MDHEN and CDR2 SYDVKM come from the germline V gene. Germline trimming cut 2 bases from V and 5 bases from J; bases unmatched to any gene: 4. The CDR3 DNA sequence: TGTGCCAGCAGTTTAGACAGGGGGCGCGTAGATACGCAGTATTTT. Protein sequence: CASSLDRGRVDTQYF.

This clone was recorded once. V gene TRBV4-2 combines with J gene TRBJ2-1; possible D gene TRBD1, 6 bases. This CDR3 is 13 amino acids long. CDR1 is LGHNA, CDR2 YNFKEQ, per germline. V was trimmed by 4 bases and J by 7 bases, leaving 11 bases between them. The CDR3 bases are TGTGCCAGCAGCCTATTGGGGGCAAATGAGCAGTTCTTC. This translates into CASSLLGANEQFF.

V gene TRBV18 combines with J gene TRBJ2-5, with D perhaps TRBD1 (6 bases). Germline CDR1 is KGHSH and CDR2 is LQKENI. Trimming took 0 bases from V and 2 from J, leaving 7 bases between them. The CDR3 runs 14 residues. The CDR3 is CASSPPQGQETQYF. In DNA, the CDR3 is TGTGCCAGCTCACCACCGCAGGGGCAAGAGACCCAGTACTTC.

J is TRBJ2-3 and V is TRBV6-6; the match to TRBD2 covers 9 bases. This CDR3 region has 15 residues. The germline gives CDR1 MNHNY, CDR2 SVGAGI (reference sequence). V shed 5 bases and J 0 bases; nucleotides not matched to a gene: 3. CDR3 in amino acids: CASSPSGVSTDTQYF. CDR3 coding DNA: TGTGCCAGCAGTCCTAGCGGGGTTAGCACAGATACGCAGTATTTT.

This chain links TRBV18 with TRBJ2-3, with 7 bases fitting TRBD1. The CDR3 totals 12 residues. Looked up from germline, CDR1 is KGHSH and CDR2 is LQKENI. The V segment lost 3 bases and the J segment 9 bases; nucleotides outside the gene matches: 3. CDR3 amino acids: CASSPTGSTQYF. Written as DNA, the CDR3 is TGTGCCAGCTCACCGACAGGGTCGACGCAGTATTTT. Full variable domain (outside the CDR3, taken from reference TRBV18 and TRBJ2-3): NAGVMQNPRHLVRRRGQEARLRCSPMKGHSHVYWYRQLPEEGLKFMVYLQKENIIDESGMPKERFSAEFPKEGPSILRIQQVVRGDSAAYFCASSPTGSTQYFGPGTRLTVL.

The chain employs TRBV5-1 and TRBJ2-7, with TRBD1 matching over 10 bases. The germline V gene encodes CDR1 SGHRS and CDR2 YFSETQ. The CDR3 sequence is 16 residues long. V was clipped by 2 bases and J by 12 bases; unmatched bases: 17. CDR3 sequence: CASSFGPAGTGDYGYF. In DNA form, the CDR3 reads TGCGCCAGCAGCTTCGGACCGGCCGGGACAGGGGACTATGGGTACTTC.

This clone showed up just once. The V and J genes are TRBV4-2 and TRBJ2-1; a possible D gene is TRBD2 (5 bases). Germline lookup yields CDR1 LGHNA and CDR2 YNFKEQ. The V and J ends lost 0 bases and 6 bases respectively, with 9 bases between them. CDR3 length: 14 amino acids. The CDR3 sequence: CASSQDPSPNEQFF. CDR3 nucleotides: TGTGCCAGCAGCCAAGATCCTAGCCCCAATGAGCAGTTCTTC.

The V call is TRBV4-1, the J call TRBJ2-1, with a weak D call TRBD2 (5 bases). Trimming took off 1 base at V and 4 bases at J, with 14 bases between the two ends. The CDR3 spans 16 residues. Per germline, CDR1 MGHRA and CDR2 YSYEKL. CDR3 bases: TGCGCCAGCAGCCAAGGCCGGACTGGGTCTTACAATGAGCAGTTCTTC. Protein: CASSQGRTGSYNEQFF.

The rearrangement uses TRBV3-1 (or the pseudogene TRBV3-2) and TRBJ2-1; 9 bases align to TRBD2. The CDR3 contains 16 residues. Germline trimming cut 4 bases from V and 7 bases from J; bases unmatched to any gene: 11. The germline gives CDR1 LGHDT, CDR2 YNNKEL (reference sequence). The CDR3 bases are TGTGCCAGCAGCCGTCGGCCGAGCGGGAGGTCGAATGAGCAGTTCTTC. The encoded protein is CASSRRPSGRSNEQFF.

J is TRBJ1-5 and V is TRBV29-1; D gene unclear. V shed 3 bases and J shed 6 bases, with 12 bases lying between them. This CDR3 is 13 amino acids long. The germline CDR1 and CDR2 sequences are SQVTM and ANQGSEA. CDR3 protein: CSVEGSRGQPQHF. CDR3 DNA sequence: TGCAGCGTTGAGGGGAGCCGGGGTCAGCCCCAGCATTTT.

V is TRBV19 and J is TRBJ2-1; tentative D call: TRBD2 (6 bases). CDR3 length equals 15 residues. Germline lookup yields CDR1 LNHDA and CDR2 SQIVND (reference sequence). Trimming cost V 5 bases and J 3 bases, with 14 bases left between them. The CDR3 region has the DNA TGTGCCAGTAGTTCTGGGACTTTTAACTACAATGAGCAGTTCTTC. Its translation is CASSSGTFNYNEQFF.

V usage is TRBV29-1 and J usage is TRBJ2-1; D is unclear. The CDR3 sequence is 11 residues long. Germline CDR1 SQVTM, CDR2 ANQGSEA. The germline V and J ends were trimmed by 4 bases and 8 bases, with 9 bases remaining between them. DNA of the CDR3: TGCAGCGTTGGGATGGGCTATGAGCAGTTCTTC. Protein product: CSVGMGYEQFF.

This clone was recorded once. J is TRBJ2-7 and V is TRBV15, with 8 bases matching TRBD1. The CDR3 loop spans 15 amino acids. V lost 6 bases, J lost 0 bases, and 7 bases stayed unmatched. Germline CDR1 LNHNV, CDR2 YYDKDF (reference sequence). CDR3 residues: CATSPQQGVSYEQYF. The CDR3 region has the DNA TGTGCCACCAGTCCACAACAGGGGGTCTCCTACGAGCAGTACTTC. Supplemented by reference TRBV15 and TRBJ2-7, the full variable domain reads DAMVIQNPRYQVTQFGKPVTLSCSQTLNHNVMYWYQQKSSQAPKLLFHYYDKDFNNEADTPDNFQSRRPNTSFCFLDIRSPGLGDTAMYLCATSPQQGVSYEQYFGPGTRLTVT.

This rearrangement joins TRBV9 to TRBJ2-7; a weak D match, TRBD2 (6 bases). CDR1 and CDR2 from the germline V gene are SGDLS and YYNGEE. The CDR3 consists of 14 residues. The germline V and J ends were trimmed by 1 base and 5 bases, with 13 bases remaining between them. Here the CDR3 DNA reads TGTGCCAGCAGCGTAAGAGGAGGGAGTGACGAGCAGTACTTC. Protein product: CASSVRGGSDEQYF.

This clone was counted many times. The chain combines TRBV9 with TRBJ2-7; the match to TRBD1 covers 8 bases. Germline loops: CDR1 SGDLS, CDR2 YYNGEE. Trimming at V came to 3 bases and at J to 7 bases, leaving 9 bases not matched to a gene. The CDR3 totals 14 residues. CDR3 DNA sequence: TGTGCCAGCAGCGCAGCGACAGGGGCGGGGGAGCAGTACTTC. Its translation is CASSAATGAGEQYF.

The CDR3 is CASSPGSYEQYF. The CDR3 nucleotides read TGTGCCAGCAGCCCAGGGTCCTACGAGCAGTACTTC. This chain uses TRBV7-9 with TRBJ2-7, with D perhaps matching TRBD1 (5 bases). The CDR3 spans 12 residues. V dropped 5 bases and J dropped 1 base, with 6 bases sitting between them. CDR1 and CDR2 from the germline V gene are SEHNR and FQNEAQ (reference sequence).

The chain joins TRBV7-2 to TRBJ2-5; TRBD1 agrees at 8 bases. Trimming cost V 3 bases and J 5 bases; bases outside gene matches: 5. Germline CDR1 SGHTA, CDR2 FQGNSA. CDR3 length equals 14 residues. The CDR3 bases are TGTGCCAGCAGCTTCGGACAGGGTCGGGAGACCCAGTACTTC. Protein product: CASSFGQGRETQYF.

There are a few counts of this clone. The V and J genes are TRBV30 and TRBJ1-1; 8 nucleotides agree with TRBD1. CDR3 length equals 16 residues. Germline V lookup: CDR1 GTSNPN, CDR2 SVGIG (reference sequence). Unmatched junction bases numbered 10, after V lost 2 bases and J lost 2 bases. CDR3 amino acids: CAWSLPGQARNTEAFF. CDR3 bases: TGTGCCTGGAGTCTCCCGGGACAGGCCAGAAACACTGAAGCTTTCTTT.

The chain couples TRBV29-1 to TRBJ2-3; 9 bases match TRBD1. Germline lookup yields CDR1 SQVTM and CDR2 ANQGSEA. This CDR3 has 15 amino acids. Trimming cost V 2 bases and J 0 bases; bases outside gene matches: 3. The CDR3 region is CSVESTGGSTDTQYF. The CDR3, as DNA: TGCAGCGTTGAATCGACAGGGGGTAGCACAGATACGCAGTATTTT.